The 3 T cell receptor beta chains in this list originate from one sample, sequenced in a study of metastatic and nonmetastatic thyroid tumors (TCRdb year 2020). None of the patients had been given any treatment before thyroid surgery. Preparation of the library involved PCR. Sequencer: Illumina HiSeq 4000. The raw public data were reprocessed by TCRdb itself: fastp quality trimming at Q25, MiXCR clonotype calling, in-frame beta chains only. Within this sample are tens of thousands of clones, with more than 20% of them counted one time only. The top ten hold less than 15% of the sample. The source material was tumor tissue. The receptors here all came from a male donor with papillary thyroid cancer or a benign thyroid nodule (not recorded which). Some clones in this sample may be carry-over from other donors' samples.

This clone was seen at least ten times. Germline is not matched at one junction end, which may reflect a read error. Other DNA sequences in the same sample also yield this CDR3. This CDR3 is CASSQELREEETQYF. The CDR3 bases are TGCGCCAGCAGCCAAGAACTCAGGGAGGAGGAGACCCAATACTTC. The V and J genes are TRBV4-3 and TRBJ2-5; D is possibly TRBD2 (6 bases). The CDR3 is made up of 15 amino acids. Germline assignment: CDR1 LGHNA and CDR2 YSLEER.

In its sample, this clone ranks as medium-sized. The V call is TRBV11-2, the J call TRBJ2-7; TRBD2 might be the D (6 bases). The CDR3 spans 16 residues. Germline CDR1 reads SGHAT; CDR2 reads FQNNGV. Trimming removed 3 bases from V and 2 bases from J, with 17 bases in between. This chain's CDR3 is CASSLDLGRGAYEQYF. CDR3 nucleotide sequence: TGTGCCAGCAGCTTGGACCTCGGGAGAGGGGCCTACGAGCAGTACTTC.

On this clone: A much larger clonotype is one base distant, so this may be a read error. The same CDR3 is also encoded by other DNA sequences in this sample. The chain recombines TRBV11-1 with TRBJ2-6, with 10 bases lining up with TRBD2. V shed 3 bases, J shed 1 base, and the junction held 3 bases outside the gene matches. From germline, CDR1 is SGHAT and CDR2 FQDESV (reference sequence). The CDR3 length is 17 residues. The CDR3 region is CASSFASGSSGANVLTF. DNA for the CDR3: TGTGCCAGCAGCTTCGCTAGCGGGAGTTCTGGGGCCAACGTCCTGACTTTC.